The 31 T cell receptor beta chains below come from one sample, sequenced in a study of blood T cell repertoires in COVID-19. Clones were read by immunoSEQ multiplex PCR, and TCRdb kept only the in-frame ones, dropping some. The sample lists hundreds of thousands of clones; 87% were seen once. The sample taken for sequencing was peripheral blood. The receptors were gathered from a young woman who had recovered from COVID-19.

The chain uses TRBV18 and TRBJ1-1, with D perhaps matching TRBD1 (6 bases). Deletions cut 1 base from V and 0 bases from J, with 12 bases between. The CDR3 is made up of 16 amino acids. Germline V lookup: CDR1 KGHSH, CDR2 LQKENI. The CDR3, as DNA: TGTGCCAGCTCACCACGAAGGCAGGGGATGAACACTGAAGCTTTCTTT. Its translation is CASSPRRQGMNTEAFF.

CDR3 in DNA: TGTGCCAGCAGCGACGGGACAGGCACAGATACGCAGTATTTT. This encodes CASSDGTGTDTQYF. The chain is built from TRBV9 and TRBJ2-3; TRBD1 matches 7 bases. Trimming took 3 bases from V and 1 from J; bases not matched to a gene: 2. The CDR3 totals 14 residues. Germline V CDR1 and CDR2: SGDLS, YYNGEE.

V gene TRBV15 combines with J gene TRBJ1-1; a weak D match, TRBD1 (5 bases). CDR1 is LNHNV and CDR2 is YYDKDF in the germline V gene (reference sequence). The CDR3 has 13 amino acids. V was trimmed by 2 bases and J by 1 base, leaving 5 bases between them. The CDR3 reads CATSRRGNTEAFF. The CDR3 DNA follows: TGTGCCACCAGCAGAAGGGGGAACACTGAAGCTTTCTTT. Full variable domain (remainder filled in from reference TRBV15 and TRBJ1-1): DAMVIQNPRYQVTQFGKPVTLSCSQTLNHNVMYWYQQKSSQAPKLLFHYYDKDFNNEADTPDNFQSRRPNTSFCFLDIRSPGLGDTAMYLCATSRRGNTEAFFGQGTRLTVV.

The rearrangement links TRBV24-1 to TRBJ2-1; 11 bases match TRBD2. The CDR3 totals 16 residues. V dropped 3 bases and J dropped 6; count of bases not matched to a gene: 6. Germline CDR1 KGHDR, CDR2 SFDVKD. The CDR3 nucleotides are TGTGCCACCAGTGATCAAACTGGACTAGCGGGCAATGAGCAGTTCTTC. Protein sequence: CATSDQTGLAGNEQFF.

The rearrangement joins TRBV11-3 to TRBJ2-1, with 10 bases matching TRBD2. Losses at the gene ends were 5 bases for V and 8 bases for J; bases not matched to a gene: 9. The V gene's germline CDR1 is SGHNT and CDR2 YENEEA. The CDR3 is made up of 15 amino acids. CDR3 protein: CASSITSGAGHEQFF. DNA of the CDR3: TGTGCCAGCAGCATCACTAGCGGGGCGGGCCATGAGCAGTTCTTC.

This sequence joins TRBV19 and TRBJ2-2; possible D gene TRBD2, 5 bases. V was shortened by 5 bases and J by 6 bases, with 19 bases between the two germline ends. The germline V gene has CDR1 LNHDA and CDR2 SQIVND (reference sequence). This CDR3 is built from 16 residues. The CDR3 region is CASSSQRRPLAGELFF. CDR3 coding DNA: TGTGCCAGTAGTTCCCAGCGGAGACCTTTGGCCGGGGAGCTGTTTTTT.

The chain is built from TRBV7-9 and TRBJ2-5; 13 bases are shared with TRBD2. The germline V gene has CDR1 SEHNR and CDR2 FQNEAQ (reference sequence). The V and J ends lost 7 bases and 4 bases, in that order; junction bases with no gene match: 9. The CDR3 has 16 amino acids. CDR3 amino acids: CASKDGLAGDGETQYF. CDR3 nucleotides: TGTGCCAGCAAAGACGGACTAGCGGGAGACGGAGAGACCCAGTACTTC.

This chain links TRBV6-6 with TRBJ1-3, with unresolved D. The CDR3 has 12 amino acids. Germline loops: CDR1 MNHNY, CDR2 SVGAGI (reference sequence). V shed 6 bases and J shed 1 base, with 4 bases lying between them. CDR3 protein: CASRQSGNTIYF. CDR3 DNA: TGTGCCAGCAGACAATCTGGAAACACCATATATTTT.

The V gene is TRBV7-2, the J gene TRBJ2-7; 9 nucleotides agree with TRBD1. The V segment lost 4 bases and the J segment 5 bases; nucleotides outside the gene matches: 6. Germline CDR1 SGHTA, CDR2 FQGNSA. This CDR3 spans 14 amino acids. The CDR3 coding sequence is TGTGCCAGCAGCTCCAACAGGGGGCAAAACGAGCAGTACTTC. It codes for CASSSNRGQNEQYF.

This chain connects TRBV6-5 to TRBJ1-5, with 7 bases identical to TRBD1. The V gene's germline CDR1 is MNHEY and CDR2 SVGAGI. Trimming at V came to 7 bases and at J to 7 bases, leaving 7 bases not matched to a gene. The CDR3 is 13 residues long. The CDR3 sequence: CASKQGIEQPQHF. CDR3 sequence (DNA): TGTGCCAGCAAACAGGGGATCGAGCAGCCCCAGCATTTT.

The chain couples TRBV25-1 to TRBJ2-6; 10 nucleotides align to TRBD2. The V gene end was trimmed by 5 bases and the J gene end by 2 bases; junction bases not matched to a gene: 9. The CDR3 length is 18 residues. Germline V gene lookup returns CDR1 MGHDK and CDR2 SYGVNS. CDR3 region: CASSWSSGGAPGANVLTF. In DNA form, the CDR3 reads TGTGCCAGCAGTTGGTCTAGCGGGGGTGCCCCTGGGGCCAACGTCCTGACTTTC. Using reference TRBV25-1 and TRBJ2-6 for the parts outside the CDR3, the full variable domain is EADIYQTPRYLVIGTGKKITLECSQTMGHDKMYWYQQDPGMELHLIHYSYGVNSTEKGDLSSESTVSRIRTEHFPLTLESARPSHTSQYLCASSWSSGGAPGANVLTFGAGSRLTVL.

The table lists this clone with a few counts. This CDR3 is CASSRGTGWSLNTEAFF. DNA for the CDR3: TGTGCCAGCAGCAGGGGGACAGGGTGGTCTCTGAACACTGAAGCTTTCTTT. The V call is TRBV7-2, the J call TRBJ1-1; 9 bases match TRBD1. The CDR3 length is 17 residues. Germline loops: CDR1 SGHTA, CDR2 FQGNSA. The J segment lost 0 bases and the V segment lost 5 bases, leaving 10 bases of the junction unmatched. Drawing the rest from reference TRBV7-2 and TRBJ1-1, the complete variable domain is GAGVSQSPSNKVTEKGKDVELRCDPISGHTALYWYRQSLGQGLEFLIYFQGNSAPDKSGLPSDRFSAERTGGSVSTLTIQRTQQEDSAVYLCASSRGTGWSLNTEAFFGQGTRLTVV.

The rearrangement uses TRBV6-5 and TRBJ2-5; tentative D call: TRBD1 (6 bases). CDR1 and CDR2 from the germline V gene are MNHEY and SVGAGI. CDR3 length: 13 residues. V was cut by 3 bases and J by 12 bases, with 17 bases left in between. DNA of the CDR3: TGTGCCAGCAGTTATGGGGGCGGCCAGCTAGAGTACTTC. Its protein product is CASSYGGGQLEYF.

The V and J genes are TRBV5-5 and TRBJ2-5, with a tentative D call TRBD2 (5 bases). CDR3 length: 16 residues. V was cut by 1 base and J by 0 bases, with 13 bases left in between. The germline V gene has CDR1 SGHKS and CDR2 YYEKEE (reference sequence). The CDR3 protein is CASSLMFTADQETQYF. In nucleotides, the CDR3 is TGTGCCAGCAGCTTGATGTTTACAGCGGACCAAGAGACCCAGTACTTC.

The chain recombines TRBV27 with TRBJ1-1; a weak D match, TRBD1 (5 bases). The V end lost 5 bases, the J end lost 6 bases, and 13 bases lay between the germline ends. CDR1 and CDR2 from the germline V gene are MNHEY and SMNVEV (reference sequence). This CDR3 has 13 amino acids. The CDR3, as DNA: TGTGCCAGCAGTACCGACAGCCAACCTGAAGCTTTCTTT. Its protein is CASSTDSQPEAFF.

J is TRBJ2-3 and V is TRBV4-3, with D possibly being TRBD2 (6 bases). Trimming removed 0 bases from V and 6 bases from J, with 16 bases in between. The germline CDR1 and CDR2 sequences are LGHNA and YSLEER. CDR3 length: 16 residues. As DNA, the CDR3 is TGCGCCAGCAGCCAAGAACCCACGGGAGCATTTGATACGCAGTATTTT. It specifies CASSQEPTGAFDTQYF.

The chain has TRBV6-5 and TRBJ1-5; 8 nucleotides line up with TRBD1. The ends lost 5 bases at V and 7 bases at J; junction bases unmatched: 10. The germline CDR1 and CDR2 sequences are MNHEY and SVGAGI. This CDR3 is 15 amino acids long. The CDR3 sequence: CASSLDDRGGQPQHF. CDR3 coding DNA: TGTGCCAGCAGTCTAGATGACAGGGGAGGACAGCCCCAGCATTTT.

The genes are TRBV14 and TRBJ1-1; the D gene is possibly TRBD1 (5 bases). Germline CDR1 SGHDN, CDR2 FVKESK. V was pared by 0 bases and J by 8 bases, with 10 bases between. The CDR3 totals 13 residues. The CDR3 sequence is CASSQDWQGEAFF. The CDR3 DNA sequence: TGTGCCAGCAGCCAAGATTGGCAGGGAGAAGCTTTCTTT.

The CDR3 nucleotides read TGCGCCAGCAGCCCAAGCGGGACCAGGGGTGGAGAGCAGTACTTC. This gives the protein CASSPSGTRGGEQYF. The genes are TRBV4-1 and TRBJ2-7, with D maybe TRBD2 (7 bases). The germline V and J ends were trimmed by 4 bases and 7 bases, with 20 bases remaining between them. Germline CDR1 reads MGHRA; CDR2 reads YSYEKL. The CDR3 runs 15 residues.

The chain has TRBV10-3 and TRBJ1-1, with 7 bases aligning to TRBD1. V was clipped by 0 bases and J by 5 bases; unmatched bases: 6. CDR3 length: 15 amino acids. Germline CDR1 reads ENHRY; CDR2 reads SYGVKD. The CDR3 loop reads CAISESYRGGTEAFF. The DNA for the CDR3 is TGTGCCATCAGTGAGTCCTACAGGGGAGGTACTGAAGCTTTCTTT.

The V call is TRBV6-2 or TRBV6-3, the J call TRBJ1-5; no definite D call. Deletions cut 1 base from V and 7 bases from J, with 14 bases between. Looked up from germline, CDR1 is MNHEY and CDR2 is SVGEGT. The length of the CDR3 is 15 residues. Here the CDR3 reads CASSYFETWLQPQHF. DNA for the CDR3: TGTGCCAGCAGTTACTTCGAGACTTGGCTCCAGCCCCAGCATTTT.

This clone was counted only a few times. The CDR3 loop reads CAWTFKMEMDTEKLFF. The CDR3 nucleotides read TGTGCCTGGACGTTCAAGATGGAGATGGACACTGAAAAACTGTTTTTT. V usage is TRBV30 and J usage is TRBJ1-4; a possible D gene is TRBD1 (5 bases). The CDR3 length is 16 residues. The V end was cut by 4 bases, the J end by 7 bases, with 22 bases between. Germline assignment: CDR1 GTSNPN and CDR2 SVGIG (reference sequence).

J is TRBJ2-2 and V is TRBV3-1 (or the pseudogene TRBV3-2); tentatively, D is TRBD1 (5 bases). The germline V and J ends were trimmed by 6 bases and 6 bases, with 14 bases remaining between them. CDR1 and CDR2 from the germline V gene are LGHDT and YNNKEL (reference sequence). The CDR3 has 14 amino acids. CDR3 nucleotide sequence: TGTGCCAGCAGACTTAGCATGACAGCCGGGGAGCTGTTTTTT. This encodes CASRLSMTAGELFF.

The chain carries TRBV18 and TRBJ1-1; perhaps TRBD1 as D (6 bases). V was trimmed by 6 bases and J by 5 bases, leaving 16 bases between them. The CDR3 extends over 14 amino acids. CDR1 is KGHSH, CDR2 LQKENI, per germline. The CDR3 is CASSLDRFGTEAFF. CDR3 DNA sequence: TGTGCCAGCTCGCTCGACAGGTTTGGAACTGAAGCTTTCTTT.

The chain combines TRBV5-1 with TRBJ2-7; tentative D call: TRBD1 (6 bases). The germline gives CDR1 SGHRS, CDR2 YFSETQ. Deletions cut 1 base from V and 4 bases from J, with 9 bases between. The CDR3 is 13 amino acids. This CDR3 reads CASSLQGMYEQYF. CDR3 sequence (DNA): TGCGCCAGCAGCTTGCAGGGGATGTACGAGCAGTACTTC.

V is TRBV7-6 and J is TRBJ2-7; 11 nucleotides match TRBD2. The trim removed 0 bases at V and 6 bases at J, leaving 4 bases unmatched. CDR1 and CDR2 (germline): SGHVS, FNYEAQ. The CDR3 runs 15 residues. The CDR3: CASSLALAGAAEQYF. The CDR3 DNA reads TGTGCCAGCAGCTTAGCACTAGCGGGAGCTGCCGAGCAGTACTTC.

This chain uses TRBV7-9 with TRBJ2-7, with D possibly TRBD2 on 5 matching bases. The CDR3 runs to 14 residues. Per the germline V gene, CDR1 is SEHNR and CDR2 is FQNEAQ (reference sequence). The germline V and J ends were trimmed by 4 bases and 5 bases, with 15 bases remaining between them. The CDR3 protein is CASSSPGEGNEQYF. The CDR3, as DNA: TGTGCCAGCAGCTCCCCGGGTGAGGGTAACGAGCAGTACTTC.

The chain combines TRBV6-5 with TRBJ2-2; D unresolved. Germline CDR1 reads MNHEY; CDR2 reads SVGAGI. The V and J ends lost 0 bases and 5 bases respectively, with 10 bases between them. CDR3 length equals 15 residues. The CDR3 DNA follows: TGTGCCAGCAGTTACTCACCAGCAGGAACCGGGGAGCTGTTTTTT. Translated, it gives CASSYSPAGTGELFF.

V and J are TRBV6-5 and TRBJ1-5; 8 bases agree with TRBD1. The CDR3 consists of 13 residues. V was clipped by 4 bases and J by 5 bases; unmatched bases: 1. Germline values: CDR1 MNHEY, CDR2 SVGAGI. The CDR3 DNA is TGTGCCAGCAGTTCAGGGGGCTATCAGCCCCAGCATTTT. As protein: CASSSGGYQPQHF.

The V and J genes are TRBV4-2 and TRBJ2-1, with 7 bases lining up with TRBD1. J gave up 7 bases and V 0 bases, and 9 bases lay outside the gene matches. This CDR3 contains 16 residues. Germline V lookup: CDR1 LGHNA, CDR2 YNFKEQ. The CDR3 nucleotides are TGTGCCAGCAGCCAAGAGGGAGTGACAGGGACGAATGAGCAGTTCTTC. Protein: CASSQEGVTGTNEQFF.

J is TRBJ2-3 and V is TRBV4-3; tentative D call: TRBD1 (6 bases). The V end lost 0 bases, the J end lost 2 bases, and 15 bases lay between the germline ends. This CDR3 has 17 amino acids. Germline V gives CDR1 LGHNA, CDR2 YSLEER. The CDR3 spells CASSQEKQGRLTDTQYF. The CDR3 DNA follows: TGCGCCAGCAGCCAAGAAAAGCAGGGGCGCCTCACAGATACGCAGTATTTT.